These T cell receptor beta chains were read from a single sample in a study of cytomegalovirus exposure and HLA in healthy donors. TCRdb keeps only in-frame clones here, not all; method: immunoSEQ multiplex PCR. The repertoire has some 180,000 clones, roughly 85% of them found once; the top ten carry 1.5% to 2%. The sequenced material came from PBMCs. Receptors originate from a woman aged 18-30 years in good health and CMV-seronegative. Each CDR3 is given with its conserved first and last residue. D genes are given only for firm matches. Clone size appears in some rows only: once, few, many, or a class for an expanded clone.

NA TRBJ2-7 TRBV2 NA TGTGCCAGCAGCTATCACCCGAGCTCCTACGAGCAGTACTTC CASSYHPSSYEQYF
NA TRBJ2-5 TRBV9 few TGTGCCAGCAGCGGTCCGGGAAAAGGGACCCAGTACTTC CASSGPGKGTQYF
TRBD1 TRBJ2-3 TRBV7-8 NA TGTGCCAGCAGCACCGACAGGGATTATTATACGCAGTATTTT CASSTDRDYYTQYF
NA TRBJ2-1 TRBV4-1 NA TGCGCCAGCAGCCAAGTCCCTACCGGATGGGGGGTGAAACACAATGAGCAGTTCTTC CASSQVPTGWGVKHNEQFF
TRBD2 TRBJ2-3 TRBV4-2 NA TGTGCCAGCAGCCGTTCCGGGACTAGCGGGATATCTTCTAGCACAGATACGCAGTATTTT CASSRSGTSGISSSTDTQYF
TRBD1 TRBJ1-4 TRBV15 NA TGTGCCACCAGCATGGGCCCCGACAGGGGGCCCAGCGGTGAAAAACTGTTTTTT CATSMGPDRGPSGEKLFF
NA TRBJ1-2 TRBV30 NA TGTGCCTGGAGTGTGACTAGGGACTATGGCTACACCTTC CAWSVTRDYGYTF
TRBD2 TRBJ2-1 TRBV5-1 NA TGCGCCAGCAGCTGGACCGGGACTAGCGGTCCCTACAATGAGCAGTTCTTC CASSWTGTSGPYNEQFF
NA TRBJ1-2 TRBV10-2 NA TGCGCCAGTTGGGACACAGCTAACTATGGCTACACCTTC CASWDTANYGYTF
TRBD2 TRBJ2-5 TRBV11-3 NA TGTGCCAGCAGCTTTGAAGCGGGAATCATCCAAGAGACCCAGTACTTC CASSFEAGIIQETQYF
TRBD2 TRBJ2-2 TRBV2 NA TGTGCCAGCCTTGTGGTAGCGGGTGATGACGGGGAGCTGTTTTTT CASLVVAGDDGELFF
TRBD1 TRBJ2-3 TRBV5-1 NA TGCGCCAGCGGGACAGGGGGAAATACGCAGTATTTT CASGTGGNTQYF
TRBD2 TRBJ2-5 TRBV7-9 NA TGTGCCAGCAGCCCACCCGGACTAGCGGACCAAGAGACCCAGTACTTC CASSPPGLADQETQYF
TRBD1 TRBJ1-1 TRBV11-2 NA TGTGCCAGCAGCTGGAAACGGGACAGCGACGGGTGGAACACTGAAGCTTTCTTT CASSWKRDSDGWNTEAFF
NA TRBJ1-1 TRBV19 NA TGTGCCAGTAGTATGCAGGATTTGAACACTGAAGCTTTCTTT CASSMQDLNTEAFF
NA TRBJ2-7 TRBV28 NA TGTGCCAGCAGCTTCTCCTACGAGCAGTACTTC CASSFSYEQYF